The 19 T cell receptor beta chains reported below all come from one sample, sequenced in a study of beta chain features in type 1 diabetes. General study points: When Type 1 diabetes patients were examined, their TCRB CDR3s proved moderately but significantly shorter in all four CD4+ subsets.

What was sequenced were expressed TCRB transcripts, since all of the isolated RNA had been reverse transcribed. TCRdb keeps only in-frame clones here, not all; method: immunoSEQ multiplex PCR. The sample has over 150,000 clones; approximately 8.4% are singletons. No antigen is known for these receptors. Sequenced sample: central memory CD4+ T cells from blood. The receptor source for this set is a man younger than 30 with type 1 diabetes.

In this sample, this clone turned up a few times. The chain employs TRBV9 and TRBJ2-7; 7 bases agree with TRBD1. V trimming: 5 bases; J trimming: 6 bases; junction bases outside the gene matches: 11. Germline CDR1 reads SGDLS; CDR2 reads YYNGEE. The CDR3 length is 14 residues. The CDR3 DNA follows: TGTGCCAGCAGTGCCGTGGGGGCAGGGGGCGAGCAGTACTTC. Its translation: CASSAVGAGGEQYF.

V usage is TRBV6-6 and J usage is TRBJ2-7; TRBD2 matches 10 bases. The V and J ends lost 6 bases and 2 bases, in that order; junction bases with no gene match: 7. Germline V gene lookup returns CDR1 MNHNY and CDR2 SVGAGI (reference sequence). This CDR3 spans 15 amino acids. In nucleotides, the CDR3 is TGTGCCAGCAGAACTAGCGGGAAGTACCCCTACGAGCAGTACTTC. This gives the protein CASRTSGKYPYEQYF.

In this sample, this clone turned up a few times. The chain joins TRBV7-9 to TRBJ1-1; D ambiguous. V lost 5 bases to trimming and J lost 0 bases, with 4 bases between them. The CDR3 loop spans 12 amino acids. The germline gives CDR1 SEHNR, CDR2 FQNEAQ (reference sequence). The CDR3, as DNA: TGTGCCAGCAGCCGTCTGAACACTGAAGCTTTCTTT. This gives the protein CASSRLNTEAFF. The full variable domain, with the rest looked up from reference TRBV7-9 and TRBJ1-1, is DTGVSQNPRHKITKRGQNVTFRCDPISEHNRLYWYRQTLGQGPEFLTYFQNEAQLEKSRLLSDRFSAERPKGSFSTLEIQRTEQGDSAMYLCASSRLNTEAFFGQGTRLTVV.

This clone was detected only a few times. The chain couples TRBV10-3 to TRBJ2-7; no clear D. V lost 3 bases, J lost 6 bases, and 12 bases lay in between. This CDR3 is 13 amino acids long. The germline V gene encodes CDR1 ENHRY and CDR2 SYGVKD. This chain's CDR3 is CAISEGMPGEQYF. CDR3 sequence (DNA): TGTGCCATCAGTGAAGGCATGCCGGGCGAGCAGTACTTC.

V gene TRBV21-1 combines with J gene TRBJ2-2; no DNA check was done on the table's D call, TRBD1. TRBV21-1 is shown as a pseudogene. This CDR3 has 16 residues. In DNA, the CDR3 is TGTGCCAGCAGCAAGGACAGTCCCGCGAACACCGGGGAGCTGTTTTTT. Translation gives CASSKDSPANTGELFF.

The J gene is TRBJ2-1, the V gene TRBV11-2; D not resolved. V was pared by 0 bases and J by 6 bases, with 6 bases between. This CDR3 contains 13 residues. Germline CDR1 SGHAT, CDR2 FQNNGV. For the CDR3, the DNA is TGTGCCAGCAGCTTAGAGCGCGGCAATGAGCAGTTCTTC. Amino acid sequence: CASSLERGNEQFF.

This clone came up a few times. The CDR3 DNA is TGTGCCAGCAGCGGGTCGTTTCGGGGCGAGCAGTACTTC. Translating it yields CASSGSFRGEQYF. The J gene is TRBJ2-7, the V gene TRBV5-6, with D possibly matching TRBD2 (5 bases). The germline V gene has CDR1 SGHDT and CDR2 YYEEEE. This CDR3 has 13 residues. Between the trimmed V and J ends, which lost 4 bases and 6 bases, there was a span of 14 bases.

This clone was picked up a small number of times. The CDR3 spells CASSLGVAEHNEQFF. In DNA, the CDR3 is TGTGCCAGCAGCTTGGGGGTAGCGGAACACAATGAGCAGTTCTTC. The V gene is TRBV5-5, the J gene TRBJ2-1, with D maybe TRBD2 (6 bases). Deletions cut 0 bases from V and 5 bases from J, with 12 bases between. The V gene's germline CDR1 is SGHKS and CDR2 YYEKEE (reference sequence). The CDR3 is 15 amino acids. Full variable domain (remainder filled in from reference TRBV5-5 and TRBJ2-1): DAGVTQSPTHLIKTRGQQVTLRCSPISGHKSVSWYQQVLGQGPQFIFQYYEKEERGRGNFPDRFSARQFPNYSSELNVNALLLGDSALYLCASSLGVAEHNEQFFGPGTRLTVL.

This clone was counted between two and nine times. This chain links TRBV5-4 with TRBJ1-2; weak D call: TRBD1 (5 bases). The ends were cut back, 0 bases at V and 7 bases at J, with 10 bases in the middle. The CDR3 consists of 13 residues. The V gene's germline CDR1 is SGHNT and CDR2 YYREEE (reference sequence). The CDR3 sequence: CASSLGRDGGYTF. The CDR3 DNA is TGTGCCAGCAGCTTGGGCAGGGATGGTGGCTACACCTTC.

The chain links TRBV4-3 to TRBJ2-7, with D tentatively TRBD2 (5 bases). This CDR3 contains 13 residues. V was pared by 4 bases and J by 6 bases, with 13 bases between. Germline lookup yields CDR1 LGHNA and CDR2 YSLEER. CDR3 residues: CASSPDIAGEQYF. CDR3 in DNA: TGCGCCAGCAGCCCAGACATCGCGGGCGAGCAGTACTTC.

The V call is TRBV6-5, the J call TRBJ1-6; a weak D match, TRBD1 (6 bases). The CDR3 consists of 13 residues. CDR1 MNHEY and CDR2 SVGAGI come from the germline V gene. V shed 6 bases and J shed 10 bases, with 13 bases lying between them. CDR3 in DNA: TGTGCCAGCAGAGATACAGGGAAATCACCCCTCCACTTT. This encodes CASRDTGKSPLHF.

V gene TRBV4-1 combines with J gene TRBJ1-2; possible D gene TRBD1, 6 bases. Germline lookup yields CDR1 MGHRA and CDR2 YSYEKL. With 1 base removed from V and 2 bases from J, the gap between germline ends came to 14 bases. The CDR3 runs to 16 residues. Here the CDR3 DNA reads TGCGCCAGCAGCCAAGCTCAGGGGCAGGGAAACTATGGCTACACCTTC. This encodes CASSQAQGQGNYGYTF.

The rearrangement joins TRBV28 to TRBJ2-2, with a possible D match to TRBD2 (6 bases). With 3 bases removed from V and 5 bases from J, the gap between germline ends came to 13 bases. The V gene's germline CDR1 is MDHEN and CDR2 SYDVKM. This CDR3 contains 15 residues. CDR3 amino acids: CASSLPLSGTGELFF. As DNA, the CDR3 is TGTGCCAGCAGTTTGCCCCTAAGCGGGACCGGGGAGCTGTTTTTT.

The chain links TRBV27 to TRBJ1-2; 10 bases line up with TRBD1. With 5 bases clipped from V and 8 bases from J, the junction kept 11 bases outside the gene matches. In germline, CDR1 is MNHEY, CDR2 SMNVEV (reference sequence). There are 15 residues in the CDR3. DNA of the CDR3: TGTGCCAGCAGTCCCTCCGACAGGGGGCGCGGGGGCTACACCTTC. Amino acids: CASSPSDRGRGGYTF.

This clone was seen more than once but under ten times. The rearrangement links TRBV4-3 to TRBJ2-1; D may be TRBD1 (5 bases). Germline CDR1 LGHNA, CDR2 YSLEER. The V end was cut by 0 bases, the J end by 3 bases, with 6 bases between. The CDR3 has 14 amino acids. The chain's CDR3 is CASSQETGYNEQFF. CDR3 bases: TGCGCCAGCAGCCAAGAAACAGGCTACAATGAGCAGTTCTTC.

This clone has only a few counts. This rearrangement joins TRBV28 to TRBJ1-1, with D perhaps matching TRBD1 (5 bases). Germline V gene data show CDR1 as MDHEN and CDR2 as SYDVKM. The CDR3 has 16 amino acids. The germline V and J ends were trimmed by 2 bases and 4 bases, with 17 bases remaining between them. This chain's CDR3 is CASSLNPGWSSTEAFF. CDR3 nucleotide sequence: TGTGCCAGCAGTTTAAATCCAGGGTGGTCGAGCACTGAAGCTTTCTTT.

Only a few counts were recorded for this clone. The chain is built from TRBV14 and TRBJ2-5; a weak D match, TRBD1 (6 bases). V was shortened by 3 bases and J by 9 bases, with 11 bases between the two germline ends. The germline V gene encodes CDR1 SGHDN and CDR2 FVKESK. CDR3 length: 12 residues. The CDR3 sequence: CASSHTPGAQYF. The DNA for the CDR3 is TGTGCCAGCAGCCATACACCAGGGGCCCAGTACTTC. The whole variable domain, filled in from reference TRBV14 and TRBJ2-5, reads EAGVTQFPSHSVIEKGQTVTLRCDPISGHDNLYWYRRVMGKEIKFLLHFVKESKQDESGMPNNRFLAERTGGTYSTLKVQPAELEDSGVYFCASSHTPGAQYFGPGTRLLVL.

The chain uses TRBV18 and TRBJ2-5; 13 nucleotides align to TRBD2. The J segment lost 2 bases and the V segment lost 5 bases, leaving 5 bases of the junction unmatched. CDR3 length: 16 residues. Germline V gene data show CDR1 as KGHSH and CDR2 as LQKENI. The CDR3, as DNA: TGTGCCAGCTCAAAAACGGGACTAGCGGGACAAGAGACCCAGTACTTC. It is translated as CASSKTGLAGQETQYF. Full variable domain (missing parts from reference TRBV18 and TRBJ2-5): NAGVMQNPRHLVRRRGQEARLRCSPMKGHSHVYWYRQLPEEGLKFMVYLQKENIIDESGMPKERFSAEFPKEGPSILRIQQVVRGDSAAYFCASSKTGLAGQETQYFGPGTRLLVL.

This clone was detected only a few times. This chain links TRBV4-2 with TRBJ2-1; tentatively, D is TRBD2 (6 bases). The CDR3 is made up of 14 amino acids. Germline values: CDR1 LGHNA, CDR2 YNFKEQ. V gave up 4 bases and J gave up 7 bases, with 14 bases separating them. The CDR3 loop is CASSPQISGNEQFF. In DNA, the CDR3 is TGTGCCAGCAGCCCACAGATTAGCGGAAATGAGCAGTTCTTC.